The present entry profiles one T cell receptor beta chain with its context. This clonotype appeared a few times. No antigen is known for it. No much larger clone is present one base from it, and per-base qualities are unavailable. Library generation was performed with PCR. Sequencing relied on an Illumina HiSeq 2500. TCR libraries were prepared with molecular barcoding, using unique molecular identifiers to normalize TCRbeta repertoire quantification. TCRdb applied fastp at Q25 and MiXCR to the public reads, then kept only in-frame beta chains. Rows are combined by CDR3 protein, so each entry shows the most common genes and DNA. This sample has around 200,000 distinct CDR3 sequences in its table, and more than 6.5% of those were observed once. The top ten clonotypes cover 3% to 3.5% of the sample. These data come from a study of T-cell reconstitution after alpha-beta-depleted transplantation in children (dated by TCRdb to 2016 to 2017). Background for the entire study: T-cell immune reconstitution after TCRalphabeta/CD19-depleted allogeneic hematopoietic cell transplantation in children was quantitatively tracked in the study by means of TCR repertoire profiling.

There are 16 amino acids in the CDR3, from cysteine to phenylalanine inclusive. Just CDR3 DNA is preserved here, 48 bases in frame from base 1. The CDR1 and CDR2 encoded by the germline V gene are SGHTA and FQGNSA. Compared with germline, V lacks 1 base and J lacks 4 bases; bases without a gene match: 2. Recombination joined TRBV7-2 with TRBJ2-6, with 9 middle bases fitting TRBD2. The sample consisted of PBMCs from the stem cell graft donor, taken from the stem cell graft. The clonotype comes from a human donor who donated a stem cell graft to a child with Wiskott-Aldrich syndrome. The CDR3 sequence is CASSLGGREGANVLTF. The DNA reads TGTGCCAGCAGCTTAGGCGGGAGGGAAGGGGCCAACGTCCTGACTTTC.